Included here is one T cell receptor beta chain sequence, with context. Its antigen remains unidentified. The CDR3 totals 16 residues. Germline loops: CDR1 MDHEN, CDR2 SYDVKM. Deletions cut 7 bases from V and 4 bases from J, with 19 bases between. Sequencing of TCR beta was performed on blood CD8+ and CD4+ T cells. Those who served as multiple sclerosis controls were treatment-naive patients with stable or active relapsing-remitting disease. The sample is drawn from a study of CD8 T cells in Susac syndrome. Study-wide results and caveats: Individuals included in the TCR sequencing and HLA analysis were acknowledged by the study to be relatively few in number.

Random hexamers served to reverse transcribe roughly 0.45 to 1 ug RNA. Amplification of TCR beta CDR3 spanned 54 Vbeta and 13 Jbeta via immunoSEQ multiplex PCR. From the immunoSEQ multiplex PCR reads, TCRdb called clonotypes with MiXCR, one entry per CDR3 protein. This sample has approximately 300,000 distinct CDR3 sequences, with 70% to 90% found just once. The V call is TRBV28, the J call TRBJ1-4; D remains unclear. The TCR was taken from a human donor with multiple sclerosis. The sample comprised CD8+ T cells from PBMCs. The CDR3 protein is CASIPTLGGYNEKLFF. The CDR3 nucleotides are TGTGCCAGCATCCCCACCCTTGGAGGCTATAATGAAAAACTGTTTTTT.